Below are 21 T cell receptor beta chains sequenced from a single sample in a study of blood T cell repertoires in COVID-19. This table comes from immunoSEQ multiplex PCR, and its TCRdb copy is limited to in-frame clones, with some not included. The data show about 270,000 clones, 70% to 85% seen once. The sequenced sample was peripheral blood. Receptor source: a human donor with COVID-19, enrolled during active disease. The donor label of this sample is uncertain.

The V call is TRBV28, the J call TRBJ2-5; 8 nucleotides agree with TRBD1. Germline assignment: CDR1 MDHEN and CDR2 SYDVKM. The CDR3 length is 14 residues. J was trimmed by 4 bases and V by 7 bases; bases with no gene match: 8. The CDR3, as DNA: TGTGCCAGCACCCTGACAGGGGCGCCAGAGACCCAGTACTTC. Encoded protein: CASTLTGAPETQYF. Complete variable domain (other parts from reference TRBV28 and TRBJ2-5): DVKVTQSSRYLVKRTGEKVFLECVQDMDHENMFWYRQDPGLGLRLIYFSYDVKMKEKGDIPEGYSVSREKKERFSLILESASTNQTSMYLCASTLTGAPETQYFGPGTRLLVL.

The V and J genes are TRBV6-5 and TRBJ1-4; possible D gene TRBD1, 5 bases. CDR3 length equals 15 residues. Looked up from germline, CDR1 is MNHEY and CDR2 is SVGAGI. Trimming took off 4 bases at V and 5 bases at J, with 14 bases between the two ends. This chain's CDR3 is CASSSRGGVNEKLFF. CDR3 DNA: TGTGCCAGCAGTTCCCGGGGGGGGGTAAATGAAAAACTGTTTTTT.

The V call is TRBV24-1, the J call TRBJ2-5; tentative D call: TRBD1 (6 bases). The CDR3 runs to 14 residues. Germline V gene data show CDR1 as KGHDR and CDR2 as SFDVKD. V dropped 2 bases and J dropped 6 bases, with 12 bases sitting between them. CDR3 nucleotide sequence: TGTGCCACCAGTGATTCAGGGGAATTAAAGACCCAGTACTTC. Its protein product is CATSDSGELKTQYF.

The chain carries TRBV27 and TRBJ2-3; 12 nucleotides match TRBD2. Germline V CDR1 and CDR2: MNHEY, SMNVEV (reference sequence). The CDR3 has 14 amino acids. The V and J ends lost 8 bases and 3 bases, in that order; junction bases with no gene match: 3. The CDR3 reads CASGLAGQTDTQYF. The CDR3 nucleotides are TGTGCCAGCGGACTAGCGGGACAAACAGATACGCAGTATTTT.

This chain uses TRBV9 with TRBJ2-7; the match to TRBD1 covers 8 bases. CDR1 and CDR2 from the germline V gene are SGDLS and YYNGEE. The CDR3 is 15 amino acids. J lost 6 bases, V lost 0 bases, and 8 bases had no gene match. CDR3 region: CASSVDAGQGTEQYF. In DNA, the CDR3 is TGTGCCAGCAGCGTAGATGCCGGACAGGGAACCGAGCAGTACTTC.

This clone showed up just a few times. The sample holds other DNA sequences that translate to the same CDR3. The chain joins TRBV19 to TRBJ1-3, with 8 bases identical to TRBD1. This CDR3 is built from 15 residues. CDR1 and CDR2 (germline): LNHDA, SQIVND (reference sequence). V lost 5 bases to trimming and J lost 1 base; unmatched junction nucleotides: 4. CDR3 coding DNA: TGTGCCAGTAGTGTCACAGGGGGATCTGGAAACACCATATATTTT. Translated: CASSVTGGSGNTIYF.

The chain employs TRBV6-1 and TRBJ2-7, with TRBD1 identical over 7 bases. This CDR3 contains 14 residues. Germline V gene data show CDR1 as MNHNS and CDR2 as SASEGT. V shed 3 bases, J shed 4 bases, and the junction held 6 bases outside the gene matches. The DNA of the CDR3 is TGTGCCAGCAGTGACAGTGGACAGGAGTACGAGCAGTACTTC. It specifies CASSDSGQEYEQYF.

The rearrangement uses TRBV27 and TRBJ2-7; D is perhaps TRBD1 (5 bases). The V gene's germline CDR1 is MNHEY and CDR2 SMNVEV (reference sequence). The CDR3 has 18 amino acids. V shed 2 bases and J shed 1 base, with 21 bases lying between them. The DNA for the CDR3 is TGTGCCAGCAGTTTACAACCAGGCCGCGAACAGGAGTCCTACGAGCAGTACTTC. Translation gives CASSLQPGREQESYEQYF.

V is TRBV7-2 and J is TRBJ2-3, with D possibly being TRBD2 (6 bases). Germline V gene sequence: CDR1 SGHTA, CDR2 FQGNSA. V lost 5 bases to trimming and J lost 2 bases, with 14 bases between them. CDR3 length equals 15 residues. The CDR3 DNA follows: TGTGCCAGCAGCCCAACGGGGGAAACCACAGATACGCAGTATTTT. This codes for CASSPTGETTDTQYF.

The chain combines TRBV14 with TRBJ2-2, with a possible D match to TRBD2 (6 bases). Germline loops: CDR1 SGHDN, CDR2 FVKESK. Trimming removed 0 bases from V and 2 bases from J, with 13 bases in between. The CDR3 contains 17 residues. CDR3 region: CASSQEPSGPNTGELFF. Written as DNA, the CDR3 is TGTGCCAGCAGCCAAGAGCCAAGCGGGCCAAACACCGGGGAGCTGTTTTTT.

V gene TRBV6-5 combines with J gene TRBJ1-2, with D possibly matching TRBD1 (6 bases). The CDR3 sequence is 14 residues long. CDR1 and CDR2 (germline): MNHEY, SVGAGI. V lost 7 bases and J 2 bases, leaving 14 bases between the germline ends. The CDR3 spells CASTWDTPNYGYTF. The CDR3 bases are TGTGCCAGCACTTGGGACACCCCAAACTATGGCTACACCTTC.

Written as DNA, the CDR3 is TGTGCCAGCAGCATAAGCACAGATACGCAGTATTTT. Encoded protein: CASSISTDTQYF. The chain recombines TRBV7-3 with TRBJ2-3; D is ambiguous. V was clipped by 5 bases and J by 0 bases, with 3 bases between them. Germline CDR1 SGHTA, CDR2 FQGTGA. This CDR3 has 12 amino acids.

This clone has just one count. The V call is TRBV7-3, the J call TRBJ2-1, with D uncertain. This CDR3 comprises 12 residues. V was shortened by 3 bases and J by 10 bases, with 10 bases between the two germline ends. The germline CDR1 and CDR2 sequences are SGHTA and FQGTGA. CDR3: CASSLSPLEQFF. In DNA form, the CDR3 reads TGTGCCAGCAGCTTGAGCCCCCTAGAGCAGTTCTTC. Variable domain in full (rest from reference TRBV7-3 and TRBJ2-1): GAGVSQTPSNKVTEKGKYVELRCDPISGHTALYWYRQSLGQGPEFLIYFQGTGAADDSGLPNDRFFAVRPEGSVSTLKIQRTERGDSAVYLCASSLSPLEQFFGPGTRLTVL.

The genes are TRBV2 and TRBJ2-5; D is perhaps TRBD1 (5 bases). V was clipped by 6 bases and J by 0 bases, with 8 bases between them. This CDR3 is built from 13 residues. Germline V gene data show CDR1 as SNHLY and CDR2 as FYNNEI. Here the CDR3 reads CASSRAHQETQYF. CDR3 nucleotide sequence: TGTGCCAGCAGCAGGGCCCACCAAGAGACCCAGTACTTC.

This chain joins TRBV30 and TRBJ2-1, with D unresolved. V was cut by 3 bases and J by 7 bases, with 19 bases left in between. This CDR3 is 15 amino acids long. CDR1 and CDR2 (germline): GTSNPN, SVGIG (reference sequence). CDR3 sequence (DNA): TGTGCCTGGAGAGGTCGGCGACCGGGTGAGAATGAGCAGTTCTTC. This sequence encodes CAWRGRRPGENEQFF.

V and J are TRBV5-1 and TRBJ2-5; 8 bases match TRBD2. This CDR3 is built from 14 residues. The germline V gene encodes CDR1 SGHRS and CDR2 YFSETQ. After removal of 3 bases from V and 1 base from J, the junction contained 2 bases not matched to a gene. The CDR3 here is CASSSGLAQETQYF. The CDR3 DNA sequence: TGCGCCAGCAGCTCCGGACTAGCCCAAGAGACCCAGTACTTC.

The CDR3 spells CASSLTGGGETQYF. In DNA, the CDR3 is TGTGCCAGCAGCTTAACAGGGGGCGGAGAGACCCAGTACTTC. This rearrangement joins TRBV11-2 to TRBJ2-5, with 9 bases identical to TRBD1. The CDR3 runs to 14 residues. The germline gives CDR1 SGHAT, CDR2 FQNNGV. The ends lost 2 bases at V and 4 bases at J; junction bases unmatched: 2. The full variable domain, completed using reference TRBV11-2 and TRBJ2-5, is EAGVAQSPRYKIIEKRQSVAFWCNPISGHATLYWYQQILGQGPKLLIQFQNNGVVDDSQLPKDRFSAERLKGVDSTLKIQPAKLEDSAVYLCASSLTGGGETQYFGPGTRLLVL.

The chain joins TRBV29-1 to TRBJ1-5; no definite D call. Trimming took 4 bases from V and 0 from J, leaving 7 bases between them. The CDR3 extends over 13 amino acids. Germline assignment: CDR1 SQVTM and CDR2 ANQGSEA. In DNA form, the CDR3 reads TGCAGCGTTGGAGGGAGTAGCAATCAGCCCCAGCATTTT. This gives the protein CSVGGSSNQPQHF.

The J gene is TRBJ2-5, the V gene TRBV4-2; 8 bases agree with TRBD1. The CDR3 is made up of 14 amino acids. Per germline, CDR1 LGHNA and CDR2 YNFKEQ. The ends lost 5 bases at V and 5 bases at J; junction bases unmatched: 7. The CDR3 DNA is TGTGCCAGCAGCATAACGACAGGGGACGAGACCCAGTACTTC. This gives the protein CASSITTGDETQYF.

The chain has TRBV4-1 and TRBJ1-4; 9 nucleotides line up with TRBD1. Germline CDR1 reads MGHRA; CDR2 reads YSYEKL. Germline trimming cut 4 bases from V and 6 bases from J; bases unmatched to any gene: 9. This CDR3 is 16 amino acids long. As DNA, the CDR3 is TGCGCCAGCAGCCGGGGACAGGGTGGACGGGATGAAAAACTGTTTTTT. Amino acids: CASSRGQGGRDEKLFF.

V is TRBV6-4 and J is TRBJ2-3; 9 bases are a match to TRBD2. This CDR3 is built from 14 residues. Germline V lookup: CDR1 MRHNA, CDR2 SNTAGT. J lost 5 bases, V lost 0 bases, and 0 bases had no gene match. The CDR3 DNA follows: TGTGCCAGCAGTGACTCTAGCGGGAGAGATACGCAGTATTTT. It translates to CASSDSSGRDTQYF.